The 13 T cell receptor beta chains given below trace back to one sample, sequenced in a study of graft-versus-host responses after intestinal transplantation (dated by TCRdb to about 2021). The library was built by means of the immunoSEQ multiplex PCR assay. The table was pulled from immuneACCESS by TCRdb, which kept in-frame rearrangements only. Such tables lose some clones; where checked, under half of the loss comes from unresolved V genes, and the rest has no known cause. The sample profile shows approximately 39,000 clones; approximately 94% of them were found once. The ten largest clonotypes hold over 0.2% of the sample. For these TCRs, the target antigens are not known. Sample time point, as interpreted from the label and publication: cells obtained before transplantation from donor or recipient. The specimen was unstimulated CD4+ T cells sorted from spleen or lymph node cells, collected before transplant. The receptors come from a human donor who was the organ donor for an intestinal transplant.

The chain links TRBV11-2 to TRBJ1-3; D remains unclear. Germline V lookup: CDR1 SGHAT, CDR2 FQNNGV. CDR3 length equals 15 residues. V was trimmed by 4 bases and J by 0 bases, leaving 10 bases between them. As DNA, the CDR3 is TGTGCCAGCAGCTACGGGCCCAACTCTGGAAACACCATATATTTT. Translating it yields CASSYGPNSGNTIYF.

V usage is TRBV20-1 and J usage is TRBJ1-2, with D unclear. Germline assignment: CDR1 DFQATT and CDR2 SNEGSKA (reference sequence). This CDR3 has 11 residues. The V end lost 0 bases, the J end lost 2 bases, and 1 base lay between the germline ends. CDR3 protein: CSARDNYGYTF. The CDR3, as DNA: TGCAGTGCTAGAGACAACTATGGCTACACCTTC.

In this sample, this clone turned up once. The CDR3 nucleotides are TGTGCCAGCAGTTTGACAGGGGGCTATGGCTACACCTTC. Translating gives CASSLTGGYGYTF. The chain uses TRBV27 and TRBJ1-2; TRBD1 matches at 9 bases. The CDR3 is 13 amino acids. Losses at the gene ends were 3 bases for V and 4 bases for J; bases not matched to a gene: 0. Germline V lookup: CDR1 MNHEY, CDR2 SMNVEV (reference sequence).

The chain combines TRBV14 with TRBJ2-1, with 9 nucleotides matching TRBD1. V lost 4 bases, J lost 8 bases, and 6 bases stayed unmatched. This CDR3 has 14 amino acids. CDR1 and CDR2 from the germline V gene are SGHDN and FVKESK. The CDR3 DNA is TGTGCCAGCAGCCCGGGACAGGGATTTGATGAGCAGTTCTTC. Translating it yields CASSPGQGFDEQFF.

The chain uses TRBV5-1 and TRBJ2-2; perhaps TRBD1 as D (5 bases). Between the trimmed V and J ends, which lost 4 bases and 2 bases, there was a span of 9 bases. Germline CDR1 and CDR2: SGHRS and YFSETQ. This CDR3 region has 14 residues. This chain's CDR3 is CASSLRTNTGELFF. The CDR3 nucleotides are TGCGCCAGCAGCCTCCGGACAAACACCGGGGAGCTGTTTTTT.

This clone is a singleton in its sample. The chain's CDR3 is CASSQDREALSFF. The CDR3 DNA sequence: TGTGCCAGCAGCCAGGACAGGGAAGCCCTCTCTTTCTTT. V is TRBV7-2 and J is TRBJ1-1, with TRBD1 matching over 8 bases. Germline V lookup: CDR1 SGHTA, CDR2 FQGNSA. With 5 bases clipped from V and 12 bases from J, the junction kept 11 bases outside the gene matches. This CDR3 comprises 13 residues. Looking up the rest from reference TRBV7-2 and TRBJ1-1 gives the full variable domain: GAGVSQSPSNKVTEKGKDVELRCDPISGHTALYWYRQSLGQGLEFLIYFQGNSAPDKSGLPSDRFSAERTGGSVSTLTIQRTQQEDSAVYLCASSQDREALSFFGQGTRLTVV.

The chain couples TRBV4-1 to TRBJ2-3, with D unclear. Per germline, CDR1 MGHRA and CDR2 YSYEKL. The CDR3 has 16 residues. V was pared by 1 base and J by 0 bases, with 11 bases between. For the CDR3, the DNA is TGCGCCAGCAGCCAAGGGCAGGCTACTAGCACAGATACGCAGTATTTT. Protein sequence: CASSQGQATSTDTQYF.

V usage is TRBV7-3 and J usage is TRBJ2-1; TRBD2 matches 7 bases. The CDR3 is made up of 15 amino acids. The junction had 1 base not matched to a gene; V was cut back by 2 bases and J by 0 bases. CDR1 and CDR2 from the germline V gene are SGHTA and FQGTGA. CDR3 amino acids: CASSLGGGSYNEQFF. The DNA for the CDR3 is TGTGCCAGCAGCTTAGGGGGGGGCTCCTACAATGAGCAGTTCTTC.

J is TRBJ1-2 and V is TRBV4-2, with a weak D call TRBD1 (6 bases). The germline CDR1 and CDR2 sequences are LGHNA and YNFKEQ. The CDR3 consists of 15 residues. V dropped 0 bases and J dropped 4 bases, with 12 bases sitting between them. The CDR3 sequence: CASSQDLQGSYGYTF. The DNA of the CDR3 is TGTGCCAGCAGCCAAGATCTGCAGGGGAGCTATGGCTACACCTTC.

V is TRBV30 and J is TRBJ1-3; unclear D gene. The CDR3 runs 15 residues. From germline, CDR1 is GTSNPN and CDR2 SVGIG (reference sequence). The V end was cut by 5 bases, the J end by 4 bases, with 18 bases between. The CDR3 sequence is CAWLRLSARGNTIYF. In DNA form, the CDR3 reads TGTGCCTGGTTGCGACTCTCGGCGAGGGGAAACACCATATATTTT. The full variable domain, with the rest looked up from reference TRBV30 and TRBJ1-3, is SQTIHQWPATLVQPVGSPLSLECTVEGTSNPNLYWYRQAAGRGLQLLFYSVGIGQISSEVPQNLSASRPQDRQFILSSKKLLLSDSGFYLCAWLRLSARGNTIYFGEGSWLTVV.

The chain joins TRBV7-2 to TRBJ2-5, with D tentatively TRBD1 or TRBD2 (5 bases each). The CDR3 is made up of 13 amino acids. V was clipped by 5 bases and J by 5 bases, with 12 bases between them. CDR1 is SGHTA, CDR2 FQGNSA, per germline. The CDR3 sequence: CASSAGARETQYF. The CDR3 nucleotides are TGTGCCAGCAGCGCCGGGGCAAGGGAGACCCAGTACTTC. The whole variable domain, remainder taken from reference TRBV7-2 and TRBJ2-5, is GAGVSQSPSNKVTEKGKDVELRCDPISGHTALYWYRQSLGQGLEFLIYFQGNSAPDKSGLPSDRFSAERTGGSVSTLTIQRTQQEDSAVYLCASSAGARETQYFGPGTRLLVL.

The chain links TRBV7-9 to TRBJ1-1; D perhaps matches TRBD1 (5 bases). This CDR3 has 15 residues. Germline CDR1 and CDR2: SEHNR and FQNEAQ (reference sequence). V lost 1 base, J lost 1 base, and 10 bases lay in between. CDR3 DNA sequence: TGTGCCAGCAGCTTAGGCGGGGCTGAGAACACTGAAGCTTTCTTT. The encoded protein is CASSLGGAENTEAFF.

The CDR3 sequence is CASSGPSGGQETQYF. In DNA, the CDR3 is TGTGCCAGCAGTGGGCCTAGCGGGGGTCAGGAGACCCAGTACTTC. The gene calls are TRBV2 and TRBJ2-5; 10 bases line up with TRBD2. V gave up 4 bases and J gave up 5 bases; unmatched junction bases: 7. CDR3 length: 15 residues. Germline CDR1 SNHLY, CDR2 FYNNEI.